One sample yielded the 11 T cell receptor beta chains listed below, sequenced in a study of identical twins. TCRdb reanalysed the 5' RACE reads using MiXCR and keeps one entry per CDR3 protein. The table records 500,000 to 600,000 distinct CDR3 sequences, 20% to 25% of them present only once. Separately, the same data were catalogued under a study of T cells expressing NK-cell markers.

Sequenced material: CD4+ T cells sorted from blood. The origin of the receptors is a woman younger than 30 in good health.

This chain connects TRBV6-6 to TRBJ1-2; D is unresolved. This CDR3 has 13 residues. The ends were cut back, 2 bases at V and 8 bases at J, with 12 bases in the middle. Germline V gives CDR1 MNHNY, CDR2 SVGAGI (reference sequence). CDR3 sequence: CASSYQALSGYTF. The CDR3 bases are TGTGCCAGCAGTTACCAAGCATTGTCCGGCTACACCTTC.

This clonotype was seen a handful of times. This CDR3 is CASSPWLGEQFF. In DNA, the CDR3 is TGTGCCAGCAGTCCCTGGTTGGGTGAGCAGTTCTTC. V is TRBV28 and J is TRBJ2-1, with D unclear. CDR3 length equals 12 residues. Germline-derived CDR1 and CDR2 are MDHEN and SYDVKM. Trimming took off 5 bases at V and 9 bases at J, with 11 bases between the two ends.

In this sample, this clonotype turned up a few times. The rearrangement joins TRBV10-3 to TRBJ2-3, with D unresolved. V gave up 0 bases and J gave up 8 bases, with 9 bases separating them. CDR3 length equals 13 residues. Germline V gives CDR1 ENHRY, CDR2 SYGVKD. This CDR3 reads CAISESTGRTQYF. CDR3 coding DNA: TGTGCCATCAGTGAGTCGACTGGACGTACGCAGTATTTT.

The V gene is TRBV18, the J gene TRBJ2-4; 7 positions agree with TRBD2. Germline values: CDR1 KGHSH, CDR2 LQKENI. V lost 0 bases and J lost 6; bases outside the gene matches: 5. This CDR3 spans 15 amino acids. The CDR3 DNA sequence: TGTGCCAGCTCACCACCGGCTAGCGGAGTAAACATTCAGTACTTC. Residues: CASSPPASGVNIQYF.

The chain links TRBV7-9 to TRBJ1-1; 7 bases are shared with TRBD1. Germline V gene lookup returns CDR1 SEHNR and CDR2 FQNEAQ (reference sequence). The CDR3 has 15 residues. V shed 6 bases and J 1 base; nucleotides not matched to a gene: 8. CDR3 residues: CASSSPAGGNTEAFF. Here the CDR3 DNA reads TGTGCCAGCAGTTCTCCGGCAGGGGGGAACACTGAAGCTTTCTTT.

The gene calls are TRBV7-2 and TRBJ1-1; D is ambiguous. CDR3 length: 16 residues. Germline CDR1 SGHTA, CDR2 FQGNSA. Trimming took 3 bases from V and 2 from J, leaving 16 bases between them. The CDR3 coding sequence is TGTGCCAGCAGCTTGAGCCTCCACAGCAGCAACACTGAAGCTTTCTTT. It encodes CASSLSLHSSNTEAFF.

V and J are TRBV6-2 or TRBV6-3 and TRBJ1-1, with D tentatively TRBD1 (6 bases). V was pared by 6 bases and J by 7 bases, with 21 bases between. The germline gives CDR1 MNHEY, CDR2 SVGEGT. The CDR3 totals 15 residues. The CDR3 nucleotides are TGTGCCAGCAGCCGCCCACAGGGTGGATTGGGTGAAGCTTTCTTT. The encoded protein is CASSRPQGGLGEAFF.

The V and J genes are TRBV2 and TRBJ2-1, with no clear D. V dropped 6 bases and J dropped 0 bases, with 6 bases sitting between them. This CDR3 contains 13 residues. Germline loops: CDR1 SNHLY, CDR2 FYNNEI. In DNA, the CDR3 is TGTGCCAGCAGGGACCTCTCCTACAATGAGCAGTTCTTC. Its protein product is CASRDLSYNEQFF. Together with reference TRBV2 and TRBJ2-1, the CDR3 gives the full variable domain: EPEVTQTPSHQVTQMGQEVILRCVPISNHLYFYWYRQILGQKVEFLVSFYNNEISEKSEIFDDQFSVERPDGSNFTLKIRSTKLEDSAMYFCASRDLSYNEQFFGPGTRLTVL.

V gene TRBV7-2 combines with J gene TRBJ2-1; TRBD2 aligns across 11 bases. The CDR3 loop spans 15 amino acids. J was trimmed by 3 bases and V by 6 bases; bases with no gene match: 4. Germline-derived CDR1 and CDR2 are SGHTA and FQGNSA. The CDR3 coding sequence is TGTGCCAGCAGTCTAGCGGGAGGTTACTACAATGAGCAGTTCTTC. Protein product: CASSLAGGYYNEQFF.

This clonotype was counted only a few times. The chain carries TRBV6-2 or TRBV6-3 and TRBJ1-1; D remains unclear. The CDR3 totals 12 residues. Trimming pared 7 bases from V and 13 bases from J, leaving 19 bases between. Germline values: CDR1 MNHEY, CDR2 SVGEGT. The chain's CDR3 is CASIDRATTCFF. CDR3 bases: TGTGCCAGCATTGACCGGGCCACAACGTGTTTCTTT.

V is TRBV2 and J is TRBJ2-3; D uncertain. The germline gives CDR1 SNHLY, CDR2 FYNNEI. This CDR3 has 15 residues. Trimming pared 4 bases from V and 3 bases from J, leaving 14 bases between. The CDR3 spells CASSAGGPLTDTQYF. The DNA of the CDR3 is TGTGCCAGCAGTGCCGGCGGTCCGTTAACAGATACGCAGTATTTT.